The clone carrying this T cell receptor (beta chain) has ten or more counts. Germline V gene lookup returns CDR1 SGHAT and CDR2 FQNNGV. This CDR3 has 15 amino acids. Trimming removed 1 base from V and 2 bases from J; junction bases left unmatched: 4. This sample is drawn from a study of blood T cell repertoires in COVID-19. Source study methods: Reference gene primers were amplified, and this amplification served to estimate nucleated cell counts. Clones were sequenced by immunoSEQ multiplex PCR, and TCRdb holds only the in-frame ones, with some missing. The D gene and trimming were derived from the DNA, and the V and J assignments and clone size from that table. The data contain around 200,000 clones, about 76% of them singletons.

The chain couples TRBV11-2 to TRBJ1-1, with 7 bases identical to TRBD1. The TCR originated in a woman aged 40 to 49 with COVID-19, enrolled during active disease. Material for sequencing was peripheral blood. CDR3 bases: TGTGCCAGCAGCTTAGCTCAGGGGGGAAACACTGAAGCTTTCTTT. It specifies CASSLAQGGNTEAFF.